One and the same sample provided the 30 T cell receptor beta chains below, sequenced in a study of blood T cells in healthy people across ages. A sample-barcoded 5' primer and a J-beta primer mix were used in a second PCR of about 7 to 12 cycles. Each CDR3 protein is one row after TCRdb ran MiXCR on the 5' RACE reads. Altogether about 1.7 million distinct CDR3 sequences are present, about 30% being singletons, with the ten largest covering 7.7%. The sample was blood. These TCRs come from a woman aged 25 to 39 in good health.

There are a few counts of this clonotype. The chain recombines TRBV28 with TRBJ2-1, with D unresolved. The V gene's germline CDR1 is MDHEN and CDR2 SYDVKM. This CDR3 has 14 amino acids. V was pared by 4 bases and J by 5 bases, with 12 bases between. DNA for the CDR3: TGTGCCAGCAGTTCCCTGGACGCCGACAATGAGCAGTTCTTC. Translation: CASSSLDADNEQFF.

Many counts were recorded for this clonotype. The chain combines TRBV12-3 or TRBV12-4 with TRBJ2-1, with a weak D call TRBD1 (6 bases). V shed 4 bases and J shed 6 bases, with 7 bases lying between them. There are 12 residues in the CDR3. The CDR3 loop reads CASSWGRNEQFF. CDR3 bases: TGTGCCAGCAGTTGGGGGCGCAATGAGCAGTTCTTC.

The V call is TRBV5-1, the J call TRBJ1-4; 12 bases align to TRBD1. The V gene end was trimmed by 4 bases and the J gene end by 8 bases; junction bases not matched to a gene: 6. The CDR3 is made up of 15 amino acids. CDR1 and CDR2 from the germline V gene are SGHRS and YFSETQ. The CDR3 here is CASSPGGTGGEKLFF. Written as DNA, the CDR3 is TGCGCCAGCAGCCCCGGCGGGACAGGGGGCGAAAAACTGTTTTTT.

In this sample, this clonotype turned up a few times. The CDR3: CASSFNRPDTQYF. Here the CDR3 DNA reads TGCGCCAGCAGCTTTAATCGCCCAGATACGCAGTATTTT. This chain connects TRBV5-1 to TRBJ2-3; D is unclear. Per the germline V gene, CDR1 is SGHRS and CDR2 is YFSETQ. Trimming took 2 bases from V and 4 from J, leaving 8 bases between them. The CDR3 loop spans 13 amino acids.

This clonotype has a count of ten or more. CDR3 region: CASSEGTGAIAAKNIQYF. The CDR3 DNA reads as TGTGCCAGCAGCGAAGGGACAGGGGCGATTGCGGCCAAAAACATTCAGTACTTC. The genes are TRBV4-2 and TRBJ2-4; 10 bases are a match to TRBD1. The CDR3 has 18 residues. V lost 5 bases and J lost 1; bases outside the gene matches: 11. CDR1 is LGHNA, CDR2 YNFKEQ, per germline.

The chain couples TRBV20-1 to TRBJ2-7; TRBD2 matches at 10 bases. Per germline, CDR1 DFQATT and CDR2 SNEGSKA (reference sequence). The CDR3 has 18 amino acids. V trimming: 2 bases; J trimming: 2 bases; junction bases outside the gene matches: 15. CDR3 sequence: CSARLPGLASHIPYEQYF. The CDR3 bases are TGCAGTGCTAGATTACCGGGACTAGCGTCTCACATTCCCTACGAGCAGTACTTC.

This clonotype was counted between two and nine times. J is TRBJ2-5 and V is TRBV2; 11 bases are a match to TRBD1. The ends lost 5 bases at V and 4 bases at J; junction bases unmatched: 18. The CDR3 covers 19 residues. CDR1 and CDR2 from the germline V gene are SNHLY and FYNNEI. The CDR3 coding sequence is TGTGCCAGCAGTCACTTTGGACAGGGGGCTTCACTGCGTCTAGAGACCCAGTACTTC. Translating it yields CASSHFGQGASLRLETQYF.

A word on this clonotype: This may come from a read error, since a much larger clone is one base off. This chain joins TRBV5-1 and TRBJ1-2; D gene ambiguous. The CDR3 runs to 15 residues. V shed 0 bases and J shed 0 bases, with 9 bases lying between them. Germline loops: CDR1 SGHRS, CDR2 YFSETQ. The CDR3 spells CASSLGSTANYGYTF. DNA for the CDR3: TGCGCCAGCAGCTTGGGGTCCACCGCTAACTATGGCTACACCTTC.

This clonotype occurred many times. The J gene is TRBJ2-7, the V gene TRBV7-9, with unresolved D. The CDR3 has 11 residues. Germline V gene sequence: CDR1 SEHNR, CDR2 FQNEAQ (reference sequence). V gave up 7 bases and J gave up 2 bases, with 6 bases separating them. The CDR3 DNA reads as TGTGCCAGCACCAAGACCTACGAGCAGTACTTC. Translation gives CASTKTYEQYF.

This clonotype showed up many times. In DNA form, the CDR3 reads TGCGCCAGCTACTTACCAGGGGACTGGGCCAACGTCCTGACTTTC. Encoded protein: CASYLPGDWANVLTF. This chain connects TRBV5-1 to TRBJ2-6; D is tentatively TRBD1 or TRBD2 (6 bases each). With 7 bases removed from V and 5 bases from J, the gap between germline ends came to 16 bases. The V gene's germline CDR1 is SGHRS and CDR2 YFSETQ. The CDR3 totals 15 residues.

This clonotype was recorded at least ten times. The CDR3 spells CASSLFQGGLYEQYF. The DNA for the CDR3 is TGTGCCAGCAGCTTGTTCCAGGGGGGACTCTACGAGCAGTACTTC. This chain uses TRBV7-8 with TRBJ2-7; tentative D call: TRBD1 (7 bases). CDR1 SGHVS and CDR2 FQNEAQ come from the germline V gene. The CDR3 consists of 15 residues. V dropped 3 bases and J dropped 3 bases, with 15 bases sitting between them.

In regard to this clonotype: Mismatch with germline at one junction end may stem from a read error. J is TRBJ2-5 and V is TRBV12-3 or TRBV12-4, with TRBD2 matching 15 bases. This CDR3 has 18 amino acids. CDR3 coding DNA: TGTACCAGCAGTCCCCCGGGACTAGCGGGAGGTGGTGCGGAGACCCAGTACTTC. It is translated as CTSSPPGLAGGGAETQYF.

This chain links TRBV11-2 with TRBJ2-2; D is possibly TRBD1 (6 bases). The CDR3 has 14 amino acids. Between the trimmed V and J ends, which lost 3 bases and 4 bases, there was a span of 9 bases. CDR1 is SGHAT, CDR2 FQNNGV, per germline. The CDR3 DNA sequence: TGTGCCAGCAGCTTTACAGGGTTCACCGGGGAGCTGTTTTTT. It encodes CASSFTGFTGELFF.

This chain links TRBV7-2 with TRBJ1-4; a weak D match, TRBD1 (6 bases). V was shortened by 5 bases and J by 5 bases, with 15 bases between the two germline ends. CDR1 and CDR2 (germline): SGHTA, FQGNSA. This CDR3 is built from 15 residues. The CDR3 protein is CASSLEGRGNEKLFF. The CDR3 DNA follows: TGTGCCAGCAGCCTCGAGGGCAGGGGAAATGAAAAACTGTTTTTT.

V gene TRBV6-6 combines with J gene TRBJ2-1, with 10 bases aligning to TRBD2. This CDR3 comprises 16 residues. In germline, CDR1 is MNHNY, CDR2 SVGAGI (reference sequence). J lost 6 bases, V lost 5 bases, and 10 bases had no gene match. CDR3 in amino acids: CASSAGGAGGLNEQFF. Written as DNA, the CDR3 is TGTGCCAGCAGTGCCGGAGGAGCGGGGGGGCTCAATGAGCAGTTCTTC.

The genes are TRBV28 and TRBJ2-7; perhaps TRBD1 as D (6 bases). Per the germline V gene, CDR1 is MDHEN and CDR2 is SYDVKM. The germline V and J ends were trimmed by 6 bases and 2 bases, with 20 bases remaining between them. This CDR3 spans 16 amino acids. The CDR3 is CASRLDRDTPPYEQYF. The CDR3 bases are TGTGCCAGCAGACTAGACCGGGACACTCCCCCCTACGAGCAGTACTTC.

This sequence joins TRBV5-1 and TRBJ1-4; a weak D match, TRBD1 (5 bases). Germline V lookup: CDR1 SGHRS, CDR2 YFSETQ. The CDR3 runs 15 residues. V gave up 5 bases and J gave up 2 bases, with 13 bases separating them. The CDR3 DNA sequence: TGCGCCAGCAGAGATGGGGGGTACACTAATGAAAAACTGTTTTTT. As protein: CASRDGGYTNEKLFF.

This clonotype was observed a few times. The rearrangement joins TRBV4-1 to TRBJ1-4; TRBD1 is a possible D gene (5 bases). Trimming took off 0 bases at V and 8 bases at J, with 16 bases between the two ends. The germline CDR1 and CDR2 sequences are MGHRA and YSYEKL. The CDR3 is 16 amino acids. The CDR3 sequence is CASSQDARRGREKLFF. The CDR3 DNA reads TGCGCCAGCAGCCAAGATGCCCGTCGGGGGAGGGAAAAACTGTTTTTT.

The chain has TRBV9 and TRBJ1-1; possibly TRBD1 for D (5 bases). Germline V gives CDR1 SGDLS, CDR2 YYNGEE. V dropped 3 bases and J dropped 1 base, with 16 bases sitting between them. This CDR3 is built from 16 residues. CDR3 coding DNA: TGTGCCAGCAGCGCCCCGGTGGGCAGGGAGAACACTGAAGCTTTCTTT. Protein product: CASSAPVGRENTEAFF.

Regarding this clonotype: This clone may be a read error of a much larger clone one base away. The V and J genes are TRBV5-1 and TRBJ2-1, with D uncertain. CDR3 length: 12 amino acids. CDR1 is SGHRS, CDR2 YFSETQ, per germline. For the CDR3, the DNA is TGCGCCTGCAGCTTGATGGGTAATGAGCAGTTCTTC. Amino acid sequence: CACSLMGNEQFF. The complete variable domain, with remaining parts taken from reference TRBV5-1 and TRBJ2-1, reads KAGVTQTPRYLIKTRGQQVTLSCSPISGHRSVSWYQQTPGQGLQFLFEYFSETQRNKGNFPGRFSGRQFSNSRSEMNVSTLELGDSALYLCACSLMGNEQFFGPGTRLTVL.

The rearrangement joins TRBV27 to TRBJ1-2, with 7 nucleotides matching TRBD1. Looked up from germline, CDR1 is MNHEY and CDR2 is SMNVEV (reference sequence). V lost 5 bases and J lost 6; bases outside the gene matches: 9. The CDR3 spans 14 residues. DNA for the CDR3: TGTGCCAGCAGTGAACCGGGACAGATGAATGGCTACACCTTC. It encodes CASSEPGQMNGYTF.

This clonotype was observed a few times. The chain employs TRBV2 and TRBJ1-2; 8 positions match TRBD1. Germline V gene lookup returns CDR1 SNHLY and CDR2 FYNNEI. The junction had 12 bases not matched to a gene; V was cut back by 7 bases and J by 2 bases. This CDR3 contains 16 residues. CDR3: CASTYRRQGTNYGYTF. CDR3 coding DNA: TGTGCCAGCACTTACCGTAGACAGGGGACAAACTATGGCTACACCTTC.

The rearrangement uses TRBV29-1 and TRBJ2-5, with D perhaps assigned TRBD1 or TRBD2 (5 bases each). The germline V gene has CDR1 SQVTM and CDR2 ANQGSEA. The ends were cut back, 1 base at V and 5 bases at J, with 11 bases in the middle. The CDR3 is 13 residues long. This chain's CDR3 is CSVEGWGWETQYF. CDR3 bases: TGCAGCGTTGAAGGCTGGGGGTGGGAGACCCAGTACTTC.

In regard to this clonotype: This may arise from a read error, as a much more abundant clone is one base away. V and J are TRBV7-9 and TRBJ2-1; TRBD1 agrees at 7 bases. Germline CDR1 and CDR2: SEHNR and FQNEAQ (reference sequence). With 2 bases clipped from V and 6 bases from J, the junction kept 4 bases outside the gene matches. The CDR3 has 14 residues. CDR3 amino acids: CASSLQGVGNEQFF. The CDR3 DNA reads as TGTGCCAGCAGCTTACAGGGGGTTGGCAATGAGCAGTTCTTC.

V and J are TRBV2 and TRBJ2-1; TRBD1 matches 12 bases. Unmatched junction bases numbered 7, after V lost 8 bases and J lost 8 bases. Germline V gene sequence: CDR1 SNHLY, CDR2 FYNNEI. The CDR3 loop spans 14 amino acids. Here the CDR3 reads CASDPGQGAYEQFF. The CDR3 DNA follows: TGTGCCAGCGACCCGGGACAGGGGGCTTATGAGCAGTTCTTC. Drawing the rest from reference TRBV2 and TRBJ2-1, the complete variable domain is EPEVTQTPSHQVTQMGQEVILRCVPISNHLYFYWYRQILGQKVEFLVSFYNNEISEKSEIFDDQFSVERPDGSNFTLKIRSTKLEDSAMYFCASDPGQGAYEQFFGPGTRLTVL.

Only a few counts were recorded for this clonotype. The DNA of the CDR3 is TGTGCTAGTGGGGGGACAGGGGGCTTGAGCGAGCAGTACTTC. The encoded protein is CASGGTGGLSEQYF. This chain connects TRBV12-5 to TRBJ2-7; 12 bases match TRBD1. Germline CDR1 reads LGHNT; CDR2 reads FRNRAP. CDR3 length equals 14 residues. Trimming removed 6 bases from V and 6 bases from J; junction bases left unmatched: 6. Based on the CDR3 plus reference TRBV12-5 and TRBJ2-7, the full variable domain is DARVTQTPRHKVTEMGQEVTMRCQPILGHNTVFWYRQTMMQGLELLAYFRNRAPLDDSGMPKDRFSAEMPDATLATLKIQPSEPRDSAVYFCASGGTGGLSEQYFGPGTRLTVT.

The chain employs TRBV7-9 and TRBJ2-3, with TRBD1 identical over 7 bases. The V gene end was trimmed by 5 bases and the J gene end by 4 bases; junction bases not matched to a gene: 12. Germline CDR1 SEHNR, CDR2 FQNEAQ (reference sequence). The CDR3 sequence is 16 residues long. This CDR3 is CASSGRVGGASDTQYF. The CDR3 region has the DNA TGTGCCAGCAGCGGAAGGGTAGGGGGCGCCTCAGATACGCAGTATTTT. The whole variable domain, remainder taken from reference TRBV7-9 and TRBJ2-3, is DTGVSQNPRHKITKRGQNVTFRCDPISEHNRLYWYRQTLGQGPEFLTYFQNEAQLEKSRLLSDRFSAERPKGSFSTLEIQRTEQGDSAMYLCASSGRVGGASDTQYFGPGTRLTVL.

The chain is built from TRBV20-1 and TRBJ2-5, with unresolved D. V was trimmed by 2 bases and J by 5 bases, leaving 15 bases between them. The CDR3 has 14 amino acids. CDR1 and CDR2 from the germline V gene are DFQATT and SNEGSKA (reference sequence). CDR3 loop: CSARPGSEEETQYF. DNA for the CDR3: TGCAGTGCTAGACCGGGCTCCGAGGAGGAGACCCAGTACTTC.

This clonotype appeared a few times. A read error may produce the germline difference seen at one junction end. This chain's CDR3 is CACSLQGRTDTQYF. As DNA, the CDR3 is TGTGCCTGCAGCTTACAGGGGCGGACAGATACGCAGTATTTT. J is TRBJ2-3 and V is TRBV12-3 or TRBV12-4; 7 bases line up with TRBD1. CDR3 length: 14 residues.

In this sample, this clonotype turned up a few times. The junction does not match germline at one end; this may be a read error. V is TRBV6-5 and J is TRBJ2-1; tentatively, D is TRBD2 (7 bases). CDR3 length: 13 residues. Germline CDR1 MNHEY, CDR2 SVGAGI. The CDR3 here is CASRYSGGDEQFF. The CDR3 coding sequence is TGTGCCAGCAGGTACTCGGGGGGCGATGAGCAGTTCTTC.